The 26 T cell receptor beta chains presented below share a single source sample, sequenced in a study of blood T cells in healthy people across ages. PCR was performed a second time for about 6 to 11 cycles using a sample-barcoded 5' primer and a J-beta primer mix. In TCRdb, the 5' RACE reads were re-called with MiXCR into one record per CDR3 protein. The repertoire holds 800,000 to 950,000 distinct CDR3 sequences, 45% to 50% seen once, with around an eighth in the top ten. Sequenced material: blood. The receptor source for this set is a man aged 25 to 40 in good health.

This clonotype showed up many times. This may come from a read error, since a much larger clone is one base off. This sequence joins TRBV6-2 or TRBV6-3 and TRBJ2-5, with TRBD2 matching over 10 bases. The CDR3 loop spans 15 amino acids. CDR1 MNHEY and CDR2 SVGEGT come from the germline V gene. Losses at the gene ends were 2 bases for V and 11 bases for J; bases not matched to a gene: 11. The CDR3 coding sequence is TGTGCCAGCAGTTACGGGGCTAGCGGGGGTGATGAGCAGTACTTC. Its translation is CASSYGASGGDEQYF.

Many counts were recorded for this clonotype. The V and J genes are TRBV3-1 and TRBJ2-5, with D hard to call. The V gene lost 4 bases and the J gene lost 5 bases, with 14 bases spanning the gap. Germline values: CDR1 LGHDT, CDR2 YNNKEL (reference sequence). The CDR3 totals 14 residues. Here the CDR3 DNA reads TGTGCCAGCAGCCCCTCGGGCGCGATGGAGACCCAGTACTTC. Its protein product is CASSPSGAMETQYF.

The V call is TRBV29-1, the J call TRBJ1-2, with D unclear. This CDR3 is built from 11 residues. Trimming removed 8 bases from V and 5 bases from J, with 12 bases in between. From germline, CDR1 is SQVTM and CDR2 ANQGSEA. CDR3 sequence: CSIVAAYGYTF. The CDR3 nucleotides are TGCAGCATTGTAGCAGCGTATGGCTACACCTTC.

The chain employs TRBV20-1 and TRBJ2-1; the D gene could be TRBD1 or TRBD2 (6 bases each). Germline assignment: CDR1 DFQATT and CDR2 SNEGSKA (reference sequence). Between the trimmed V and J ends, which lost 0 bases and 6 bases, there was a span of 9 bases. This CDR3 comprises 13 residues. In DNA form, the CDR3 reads TGCAGTGCTAGAGAAGGGGGGTCCAATGAGCAGTTCTTC. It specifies CSAREGGSNEQFF.

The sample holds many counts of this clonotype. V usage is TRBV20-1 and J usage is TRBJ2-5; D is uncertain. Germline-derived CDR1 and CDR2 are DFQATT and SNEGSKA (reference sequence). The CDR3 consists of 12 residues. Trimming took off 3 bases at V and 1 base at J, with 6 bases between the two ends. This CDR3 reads CSARRGQETQYF. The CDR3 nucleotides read TGCAGTGCTAGGAGAGGCCAAGAGACCCAGTACTTC.

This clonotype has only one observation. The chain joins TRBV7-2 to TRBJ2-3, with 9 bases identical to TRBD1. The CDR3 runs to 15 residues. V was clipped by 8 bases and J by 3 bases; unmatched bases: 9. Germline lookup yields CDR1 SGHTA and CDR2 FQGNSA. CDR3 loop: CASGPPGQGTDTQYF. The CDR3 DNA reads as TGTGCCAGCGGGCCTCCGGGACAGGGAACAGATACGCAGTATTTT.

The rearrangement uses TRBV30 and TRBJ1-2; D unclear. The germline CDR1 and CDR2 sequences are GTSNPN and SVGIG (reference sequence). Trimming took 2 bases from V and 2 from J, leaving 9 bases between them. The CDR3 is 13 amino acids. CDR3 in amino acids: CAWSNSLNYGYTF. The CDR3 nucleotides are TGTGCCTGGAGTAACAGCCTAAACTATGGCTACACCTTC.

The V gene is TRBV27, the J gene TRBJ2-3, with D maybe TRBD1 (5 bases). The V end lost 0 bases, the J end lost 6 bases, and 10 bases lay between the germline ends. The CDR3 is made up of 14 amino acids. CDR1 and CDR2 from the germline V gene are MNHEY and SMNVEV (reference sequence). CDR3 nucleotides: TGTGCCAGCAGTTTATCCCAGGGATGGGATACGCAGTATTTT. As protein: CASSLSQGWDTQYF.

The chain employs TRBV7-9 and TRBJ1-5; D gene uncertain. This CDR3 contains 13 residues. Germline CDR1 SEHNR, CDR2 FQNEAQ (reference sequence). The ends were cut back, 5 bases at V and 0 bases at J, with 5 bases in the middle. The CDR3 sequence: CASSAVSNQPQHF. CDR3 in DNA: TGTGCCAGCAGCGCGGTTAGCAATCAGCCCCAGCATTTT.

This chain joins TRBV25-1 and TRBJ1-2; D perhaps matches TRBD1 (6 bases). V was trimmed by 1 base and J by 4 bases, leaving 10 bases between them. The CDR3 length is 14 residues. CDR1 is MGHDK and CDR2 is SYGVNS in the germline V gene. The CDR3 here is CASSELGASYGYTF. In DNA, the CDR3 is TGTGCCAGCAGTGAATTGGGGGCTTCCTATGGCTACACCTTC.

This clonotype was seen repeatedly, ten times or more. The CDR3 region has the DNA TGTGCCAGCAGCTTAGCGACTCGCACAGATACGCAGTATTTT. Its translation is CASSLATRTDTQYF. The V call is TRBV7-2, the J call TRBJ2-3; D not certain. Germline V gene data show CDR1 as SGHTA and CDR2 as FQGNSA. This CDR3 region has 14 residues. Trimming left V 0 bases short and J 1 base short, with 5 bases between.

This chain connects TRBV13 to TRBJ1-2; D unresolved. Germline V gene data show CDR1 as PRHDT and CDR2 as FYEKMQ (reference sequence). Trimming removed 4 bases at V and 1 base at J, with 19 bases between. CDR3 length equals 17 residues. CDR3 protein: CASSSPHTQSLNYGYTF. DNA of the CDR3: TGTGCCAGCAGCTCGCCCCATACTCAGAGCCTTAACTATGGCTACACCTTC.

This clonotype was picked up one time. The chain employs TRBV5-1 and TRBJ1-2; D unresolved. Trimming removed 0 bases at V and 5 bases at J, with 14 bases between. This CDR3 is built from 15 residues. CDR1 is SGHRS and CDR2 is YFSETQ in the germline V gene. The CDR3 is CASSLEPPSWYGYTF. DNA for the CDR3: TGCGCCAGCAGCTTGGAGCCGCCTTCCTGGTATGGCTACACCTTC.

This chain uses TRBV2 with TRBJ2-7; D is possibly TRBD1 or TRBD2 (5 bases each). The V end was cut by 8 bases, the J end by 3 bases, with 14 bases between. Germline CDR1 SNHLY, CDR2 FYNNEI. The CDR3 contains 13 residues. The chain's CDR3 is CASYGTDHYEQYF. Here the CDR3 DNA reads TGTGCCAGCTATGGGACGGATCACTACGAGCAGTACTTC. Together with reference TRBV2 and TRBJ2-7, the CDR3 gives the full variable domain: EPEVTQTPSHQVTQMGQEVILRCVPISNHLYFYWYRQILGQKVEFLVSFYNNEISEKSEIFDDQFSVERPDGSNFTLKIRSTKLEDSAMYFCASYGTDHYEQYFGPGTRLTVT.

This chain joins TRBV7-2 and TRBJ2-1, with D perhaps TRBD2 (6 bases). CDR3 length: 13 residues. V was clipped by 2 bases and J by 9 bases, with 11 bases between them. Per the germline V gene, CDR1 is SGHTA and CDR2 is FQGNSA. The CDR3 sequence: CASSLRFGGEQFF. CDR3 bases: TGTGCCAGCAGCTTAAGGTTCGGGGGTGAGCAGTTCTTC.

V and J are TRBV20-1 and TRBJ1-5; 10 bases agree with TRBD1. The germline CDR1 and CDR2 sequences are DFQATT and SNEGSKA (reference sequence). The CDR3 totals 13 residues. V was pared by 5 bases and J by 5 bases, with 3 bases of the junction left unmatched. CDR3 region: CSAFGQGDQPQHF. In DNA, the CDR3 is TGCAGTGCTTTCGGACAGGGGGATCAGCCCCAGCATTTT.

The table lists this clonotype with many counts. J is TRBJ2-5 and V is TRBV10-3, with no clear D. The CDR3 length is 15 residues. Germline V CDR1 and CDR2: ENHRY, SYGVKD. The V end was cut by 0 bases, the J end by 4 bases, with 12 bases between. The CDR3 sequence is CAISESKTELETQYF. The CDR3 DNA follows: TGTGCCATCAGTGAGTCGAAAACAGAGCTAGAGACCCAGTACTTC.

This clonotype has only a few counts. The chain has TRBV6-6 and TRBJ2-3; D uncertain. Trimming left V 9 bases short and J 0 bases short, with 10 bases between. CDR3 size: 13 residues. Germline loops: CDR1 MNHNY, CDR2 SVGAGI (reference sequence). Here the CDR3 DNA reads TGTGCCAGTTCTAACCCTAGCACAGATACGCAGTATTTT. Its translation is CASSNPSTDTQYF.

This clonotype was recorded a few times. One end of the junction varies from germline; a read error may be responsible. The CDR3 sequence is CSVEDREANYGYTF. The CDR3 region has the DNA TGCAGCGTCGAAGACAGGGAAGCTAACTATGGCTACACCTTC. V gene TRBV29-1 combines with J gene TRBJ1-2; 7 bases are shared with TRBD1. The CDR3 has 14 amino acids. CDR1 and CDR2 from the germline V gene are SQVTM and ANQGSEA.

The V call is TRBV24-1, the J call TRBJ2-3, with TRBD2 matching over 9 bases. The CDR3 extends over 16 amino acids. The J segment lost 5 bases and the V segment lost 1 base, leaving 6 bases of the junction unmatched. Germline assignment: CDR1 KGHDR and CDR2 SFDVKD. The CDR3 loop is CATSDFERGAGDTQYF. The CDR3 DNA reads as TGTGCCACCAGTGATTTCGAGCGGGGGGCGGGAGATACGCAGTATTTT.

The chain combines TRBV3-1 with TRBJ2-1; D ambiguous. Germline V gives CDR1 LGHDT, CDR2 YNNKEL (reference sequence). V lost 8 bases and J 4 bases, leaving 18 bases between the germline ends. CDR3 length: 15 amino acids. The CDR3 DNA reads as TGTGCCAGCTGTCAAGGGCAGGTGAGATACAATGAGCAGTTCTTC. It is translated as CASCQGQVRYNEQFF.

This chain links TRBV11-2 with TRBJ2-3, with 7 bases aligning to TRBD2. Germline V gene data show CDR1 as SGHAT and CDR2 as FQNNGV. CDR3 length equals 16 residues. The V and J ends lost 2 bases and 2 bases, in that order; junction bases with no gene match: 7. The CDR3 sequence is CASSLRAGSLTDTQYF. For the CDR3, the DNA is TGTGCCAGCAGCTTAAGAGCGGGGAGTCTCACAGATACGCAGTATTTT. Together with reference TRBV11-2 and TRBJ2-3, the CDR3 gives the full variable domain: EAGVAQSPRYKIIEKRQSVAFWCNPISGHATLYWYQQILGQGPKLLIQFQNNGVVDDSQLPKDRFSAERLKGVDSTLKIQPAKLEDSAVYLCASSLRAGSLTDTQYFGPGTRLTVL.

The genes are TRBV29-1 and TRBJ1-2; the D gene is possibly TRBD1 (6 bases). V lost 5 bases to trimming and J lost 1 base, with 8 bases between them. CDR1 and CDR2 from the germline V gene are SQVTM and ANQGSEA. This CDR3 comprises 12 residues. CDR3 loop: CSVQDSNYGYTF. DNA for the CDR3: TGCAGCGTTCAGGACAGTAACTATGGCTACACCTTC.

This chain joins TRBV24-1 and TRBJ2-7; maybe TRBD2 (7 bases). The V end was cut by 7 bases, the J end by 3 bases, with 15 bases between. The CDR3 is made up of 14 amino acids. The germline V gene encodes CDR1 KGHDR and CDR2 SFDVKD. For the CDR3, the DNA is TGTGCCACCAGCCTGGGGGGGCTTGGCTACGAGCAGTACTTC. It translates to CATSLGGLGYEQYF.

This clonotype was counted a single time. For the CDR3, the DNA is TGTGCCAGCAGCGTAGCTGGACGAAGTGGAGCTTTCTTT. This gives the protein CASSVAGRSGAFF. The chain is built from TRBV9 and TRBJ1-1, with unresolved D. CDR1 and CDR2 from the germline V gene are SGDLS and YYNGEE. The CDR3 spans 13 residues. The V end lost 0 bases, the J end lost 10 bases, and 13 bases lay between the germline ends.

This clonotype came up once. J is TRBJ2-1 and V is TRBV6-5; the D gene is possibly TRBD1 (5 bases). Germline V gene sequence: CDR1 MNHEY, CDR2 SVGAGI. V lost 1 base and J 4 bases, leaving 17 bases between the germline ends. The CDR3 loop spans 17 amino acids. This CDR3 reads CASSYYDGLDTYNEQFF. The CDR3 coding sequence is TGTGCCAGCAGTTACTACGACGGTTTGGACACTTACAATGAGCAGTTCTTC.